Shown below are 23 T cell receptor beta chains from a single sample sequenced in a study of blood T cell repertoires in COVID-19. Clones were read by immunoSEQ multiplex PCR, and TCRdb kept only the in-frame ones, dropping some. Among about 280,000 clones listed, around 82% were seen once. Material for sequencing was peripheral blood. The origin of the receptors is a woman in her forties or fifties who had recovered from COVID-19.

The CDR3 DNA is TGTGCCAGCAGTTACGAGTTCGCAGGGTTGGGGTCACCCCTCCACTTT. Protein sequence: CASSYEFAGLGSPLHF. The rearrangement links TRBV6-5 to TRBJ1-6; the D gene is possibly TRBD1 (5 bases). Trimming took off 2 bases at V and 10 bases at J, with 18 bases between the two ends. CDR1 and CDR2 (germline): MNHEY, SVGAGI. CDR3 length equals 16 residues.

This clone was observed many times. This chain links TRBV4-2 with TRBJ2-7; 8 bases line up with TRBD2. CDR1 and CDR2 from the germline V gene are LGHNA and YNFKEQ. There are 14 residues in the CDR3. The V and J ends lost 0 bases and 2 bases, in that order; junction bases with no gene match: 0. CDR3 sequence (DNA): TGTGCCAGCAGCCAAGAGCGGGGGGCCTACGAGCAGTACTTC. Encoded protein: CASSQERGAYEQYF.

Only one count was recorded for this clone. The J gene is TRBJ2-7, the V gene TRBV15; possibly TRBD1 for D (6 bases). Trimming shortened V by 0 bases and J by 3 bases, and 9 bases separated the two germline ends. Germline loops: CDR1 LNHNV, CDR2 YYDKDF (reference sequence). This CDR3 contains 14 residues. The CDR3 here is CATSRDRGLYEQYF. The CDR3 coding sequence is TGTGCCACCAGCAGAGACAGGGGCCTCTACGAGCAGTACTTC.

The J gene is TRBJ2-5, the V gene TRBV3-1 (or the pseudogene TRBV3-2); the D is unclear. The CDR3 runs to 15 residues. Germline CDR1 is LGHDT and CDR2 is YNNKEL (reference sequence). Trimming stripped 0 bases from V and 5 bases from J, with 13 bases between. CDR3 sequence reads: CASSQDSASTETQYF. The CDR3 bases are TGTGCCAGCAGCCAAGATTCGGCTAGTACTGAGACCCAGTACTTC.

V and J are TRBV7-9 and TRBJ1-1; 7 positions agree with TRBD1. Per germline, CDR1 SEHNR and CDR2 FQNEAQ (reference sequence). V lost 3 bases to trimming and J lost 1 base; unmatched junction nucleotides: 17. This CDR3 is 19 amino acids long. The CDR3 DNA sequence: TGTGCCAGCAGCTTCCCCTCCCGACGACAGGGACCTACGAACACTGAAGCTTTCTTT. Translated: CASSFPSRRQGPTNTEAFF.

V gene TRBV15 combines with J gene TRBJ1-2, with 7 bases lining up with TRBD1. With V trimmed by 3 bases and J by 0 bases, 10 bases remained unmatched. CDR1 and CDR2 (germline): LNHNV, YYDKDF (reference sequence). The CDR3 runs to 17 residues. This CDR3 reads CATSSQDRAEPNYGYTF. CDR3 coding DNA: TGTGCCACCAGCAGCCAAGACAGGGCGGAACCTAACTATGGCTACACCTTC.

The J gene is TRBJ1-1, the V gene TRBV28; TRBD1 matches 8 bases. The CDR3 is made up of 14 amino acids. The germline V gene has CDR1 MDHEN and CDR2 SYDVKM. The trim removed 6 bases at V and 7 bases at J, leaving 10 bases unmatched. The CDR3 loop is CASRSDRGLFEAFF. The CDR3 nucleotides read TGTGCCAGCAGGTCCGACAGGGGACTGTTTGAAGCTTTCTTT.

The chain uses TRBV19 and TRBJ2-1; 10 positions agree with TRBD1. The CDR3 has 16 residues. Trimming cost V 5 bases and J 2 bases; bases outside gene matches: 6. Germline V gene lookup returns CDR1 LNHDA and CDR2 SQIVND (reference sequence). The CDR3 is CASSALDRGAYNEQFF. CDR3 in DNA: TGTGCCAGTAGTGCCCTGGACAGGGGGGCCTACAATGAGCAGTTCTTC.

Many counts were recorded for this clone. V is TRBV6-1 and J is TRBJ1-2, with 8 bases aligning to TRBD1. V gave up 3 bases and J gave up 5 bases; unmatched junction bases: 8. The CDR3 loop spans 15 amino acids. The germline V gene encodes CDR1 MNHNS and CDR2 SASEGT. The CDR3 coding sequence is TGTGCCAGCAGTGACCTGGACAGGGTTGGTTATGGCTACACCTTC. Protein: CASSDLDRVGYGYTF.

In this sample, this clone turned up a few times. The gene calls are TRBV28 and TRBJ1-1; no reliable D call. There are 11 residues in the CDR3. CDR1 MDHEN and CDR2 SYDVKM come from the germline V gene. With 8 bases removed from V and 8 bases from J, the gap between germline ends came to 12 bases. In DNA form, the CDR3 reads TGTGCCAGCGTCGGGGTGCGGGAAGCTTTCTTT. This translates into CASVGVREAFF.

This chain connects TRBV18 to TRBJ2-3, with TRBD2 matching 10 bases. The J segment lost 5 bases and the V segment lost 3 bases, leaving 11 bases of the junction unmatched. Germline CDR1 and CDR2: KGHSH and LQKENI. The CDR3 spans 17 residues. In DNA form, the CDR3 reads TGTGCCAGCTCACCCCCGCGTGCTAGCGGGAGCCAAGATACGCAGTATTTT. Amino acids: CASSPPRASGSQDTQYF.

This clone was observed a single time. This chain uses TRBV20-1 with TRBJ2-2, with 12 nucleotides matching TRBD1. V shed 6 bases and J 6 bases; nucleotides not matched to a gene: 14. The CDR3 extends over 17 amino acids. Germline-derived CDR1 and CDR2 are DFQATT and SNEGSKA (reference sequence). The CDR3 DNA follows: TGCAGTGCGAGTAATCCAGGGACAGGGGGCTCATCCGGGGAGCTGTTTTTT. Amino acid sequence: CSASNPGTGGSSGELFF.

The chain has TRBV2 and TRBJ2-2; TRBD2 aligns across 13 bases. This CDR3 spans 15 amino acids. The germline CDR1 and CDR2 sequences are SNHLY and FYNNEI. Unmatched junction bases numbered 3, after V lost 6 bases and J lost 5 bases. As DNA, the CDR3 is TGTGCCAGCAGGGAGGGACTAGCGGGGACCGGGGAGCTGTTTTTT. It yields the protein CASREGLAGTGELFF.

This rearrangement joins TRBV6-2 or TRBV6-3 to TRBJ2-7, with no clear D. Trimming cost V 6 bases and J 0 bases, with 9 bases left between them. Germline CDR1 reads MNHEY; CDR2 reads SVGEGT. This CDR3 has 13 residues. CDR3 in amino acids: CASSGFNSYEQYF. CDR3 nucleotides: TGTGCCAGCAGCGGCTTTAACTCCTACGAGCAGTACTTC.

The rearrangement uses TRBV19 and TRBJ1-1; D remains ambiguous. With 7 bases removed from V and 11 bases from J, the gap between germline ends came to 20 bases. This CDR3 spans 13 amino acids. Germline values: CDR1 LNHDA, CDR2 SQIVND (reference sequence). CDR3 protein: CASTEIAGSRAFF. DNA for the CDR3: TGTGCCAGTACCGAGATCGCGGGGTCGCGGGCTTTCTTT.

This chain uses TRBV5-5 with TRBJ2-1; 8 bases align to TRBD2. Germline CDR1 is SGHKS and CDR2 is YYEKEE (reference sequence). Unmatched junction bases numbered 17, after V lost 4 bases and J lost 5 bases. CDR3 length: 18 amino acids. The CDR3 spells CASSHSLSGSPRDNEQFF. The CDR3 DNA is TGTGCCAGCAGCCACTCCTTGAGCGGGAGCCCCCGGGACAATGAGCAGTTCTTC.

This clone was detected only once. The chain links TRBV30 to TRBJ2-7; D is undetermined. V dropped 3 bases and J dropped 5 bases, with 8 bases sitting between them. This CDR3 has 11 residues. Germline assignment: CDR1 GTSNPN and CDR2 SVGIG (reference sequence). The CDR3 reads CAWRHRDEQYF. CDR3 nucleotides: TGTGCCTGGAGACACCGGGACGAGCAGTACTTC.

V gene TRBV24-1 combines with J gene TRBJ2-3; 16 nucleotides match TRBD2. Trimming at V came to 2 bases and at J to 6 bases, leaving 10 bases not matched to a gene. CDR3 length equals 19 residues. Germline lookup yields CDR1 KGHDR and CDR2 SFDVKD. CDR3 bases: TGTGCCACCAGTGATTGGCAGGGACTAGCGGGGGGGCAGGGGGATACGCAGTATTTT. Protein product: CATSDWQGLAGGQGDTQYF.

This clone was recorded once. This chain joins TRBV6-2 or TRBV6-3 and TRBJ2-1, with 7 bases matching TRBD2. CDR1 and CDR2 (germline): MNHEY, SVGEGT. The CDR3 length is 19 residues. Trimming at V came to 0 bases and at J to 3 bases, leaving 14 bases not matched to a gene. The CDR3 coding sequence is TGTGCCAGCAGTTACTCGATGTACGTGCGGGAGAGTTTCTACAATGAGCAGTTCTTC. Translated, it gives CASSYSMYVRESFYNEQFF.

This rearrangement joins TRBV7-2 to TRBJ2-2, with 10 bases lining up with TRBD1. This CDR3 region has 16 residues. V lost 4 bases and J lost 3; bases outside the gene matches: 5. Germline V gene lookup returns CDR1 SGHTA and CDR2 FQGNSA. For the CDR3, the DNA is TGTGCCAGCAGCTACCGACAGGGGGCTGACACCGGGGAGCTGTTTTTT. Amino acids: CASSYRQGADTGELFF. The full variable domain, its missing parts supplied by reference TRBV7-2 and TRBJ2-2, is GAGVSQSPSNKVTEKGKDVELRCDPISGHTALYWYRQSLGQGLEFLIYFQGNSAPDKSGLPSDRFSAERTGGSVSTLTIQRTQQEDSAVYLCASSYRQGADTGELFFGEGSRLTVL.

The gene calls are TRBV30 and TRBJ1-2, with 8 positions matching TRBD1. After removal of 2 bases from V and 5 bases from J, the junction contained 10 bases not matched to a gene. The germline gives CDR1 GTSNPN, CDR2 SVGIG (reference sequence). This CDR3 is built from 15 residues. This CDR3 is CAWSRGQGGGYGYTF. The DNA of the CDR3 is TGTGCCTGGAGTAGAGGACAGGGCGGAGGGTATGGCTACACCTTC.

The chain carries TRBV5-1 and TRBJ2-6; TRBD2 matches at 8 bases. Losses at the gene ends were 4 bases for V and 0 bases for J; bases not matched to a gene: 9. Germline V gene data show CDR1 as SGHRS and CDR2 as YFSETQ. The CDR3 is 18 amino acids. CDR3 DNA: TGCGCCAGCAGCGACATCGGGAGGGCCGGCTCTGGGGCCAACGTCCTGACTTTC. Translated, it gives CASSDIGRAGSGANVLTF. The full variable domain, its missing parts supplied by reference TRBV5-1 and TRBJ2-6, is KAGVTQTPRYLIKTRGQQVTLSCSPISGHRSVSWYQQTPGQGLQFLFEYFSETQRNKGNFPGRFSGRQFSNSRSEMNVSTLELGDSALYLCASSDIGRAGSGANVLTFGAGSRLTVL.

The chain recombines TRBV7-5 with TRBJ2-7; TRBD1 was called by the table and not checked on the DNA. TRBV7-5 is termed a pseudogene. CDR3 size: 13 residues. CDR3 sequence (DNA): TGTGTCAGAAGCCCACTGTGGGCCCTCGAGCAGTACTTC. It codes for CVRSPLWALEQYF.